Below are 20 T cell receptor beta chains sequenced from a single sample in a study of T cells in Graves' hyperthyroidism and ophthalmopathy (dated by TCRdb to the late 2010s). The library was generated by multiplex PCR. The data were produced on an Illumina HiSeq 2000. TCR beta CDR3 regions were amplified from RNA transcripts. The first round of RT-PCR for the TCR CDR3 was performed with the HTBI primer set and the Qiagen OneStep RT-PCR kit. Starting from the raw public reads, TCRdb applied fastp trimming at Q25, assembled clones with MiXCR and retained in-frame beta chains. Rows matching on CDR3 protein sequence are summarized as one entry with the most common DNA and genes. Across this sample there are 500,000 to 800,000 distinct CDR3 sequences, with less than 45% seen only once. Under 8.5% of the sample is taken by the ten largest. Sequenced input: peripheral blood or thyroid tissue (not recorded which). These TCRs come from an adult man with Graves' disease, either hyperthyroidism or ophthalmopathy (not recorded which).

The V and J genes are TRBV7-9 and TRBJ1-5, with a weak D call TRBD1 (5 bases). Trimming took off 7 bases at V and 3 bases at J, with 13 bases between the two ends. CDR3 length: 14 residues. Per the germline V gene, CDR1 is SEHNR and CDR2 is FQNEAQ (reference sequence). CDR3 DNA sequence: TGTGCCAGCACCCGGGGGGGGAACAATCAGCCCCAGCATTTT. This encodes CASTRGGNNQPQHF. Combining the CDR3 with reference TRBV7-9 and TRBJ1-5 gives the whole variable domain DTGVSQNPRHKITKRGQNVTFRCDPISEHNRLYWYRQTLGQGPEFLTYFQNEAQLEKSRLLSDRFSAERPKGSFSTLEIQRTEQGDSAMYLCASTRGGNNQPQHFGDGTRLSIL.

V and J are TRBV29-1 and TRBJ1-1; D is unclear. Germline lookup yields CDR1 SQVTM and CDR2 ANQGSEA. This CDR3 has 10 residues. The CDR3 region is CRVVYSEAFF. CDR3 DNA sequence: TGCAGAGTGGTTTATTCGGAAGCTTTCTTT.

The chain carries TRBV29-1 and TRBJ2-2; a possible D gene is TRBD1 (6 bases). The CDR3 totals 14 residues. V lost 5 bases to trimming and J lost 1 base, with 11 bases between them. The germline gives CDR1 SQVTM, CDR2 ANQGSEA. CDR3 coding DNA: TGCAGCGTTCAGGGGTCTGGGAACACCGGGGAGCTGTTTTTT. Amino acid sequence: CSVQGSGNTGELFF.

This chain connects TRBV15 to TRBJ2-6; no clear D gene. Germline CDR1 LNHNV, CDR2 YYDKDF (reference sequence). Trimming took off 0 bases at V and 4 bases at J, with 10 bases between the two ends. The CDR3 runs to 16 residues. CDR3 loop: CATSRDLSPGANVLTF. As DNA, the CDR3 is TGTGCCACCAGCAGAGATCTGAGTCCAGGGGCCAACGTCCTGACTTTC. The variable domain in full, with the rest retrieved from reference TRBV15 and TRBJ2-6, is DAMVIQNPRYQVTQFGKPVTLSCSQTLNHNVMYWYQQKSSQAPKLLFHYYDKDFNNEADTPDNFQSRRPNTSFCFLDIRSPGLGDTAMYLCATSRDLSPGANVLTFGAGSRLTVL.

The CDR3 protein is CSARVRGSNEQFF. CDR3 nucleotides: TGCAGTGCTAGAGTTCGGGGGAGCAATGAGCAGTTCTTC. The chain is built from TRBV20-1 and TRBJ2-1, with a tentative D call TRBD2 (6 bases). With 1 base removed from V and 6 bases from J, the gap between germline ends came to 10 bases. Germline CDR1 reads DFQATT; CDR2 reads SNEGSKA (reference sequence). This CDR3 comprises 13 residues.

The sample holds one count of this clonotype. This chain connects TRBV25-1 to TRBJ1-6; weak D call: TRBD1 (6 bases). Trimming removed 11 bases from V and 7 bases from J, with 21 bases in between. The CDR3 contains 15 residues. In germline, CDR1 is MGHDK, CDR2 SYGVNS. As DNA, the CDR3 is TGTGCCTGGAGTATGTCGACAGGCGTAAATTCACCCCTCCACTTT. Amino acids: CAWSMSTGVNSPLHF.

In regard to this clonotype: Possible read error: a much larger clone is one base away. This chain connects TRBV24-1 to TRBJ1-2, with D hard to call. The V gene lost 4 bases and the J gene lost 4 bases, with 0 bases spanning the gap. CDR3 size: 10 residues. Per germline, CDR1 KGHDR and CDR2 SFDVKD. CDR3 region: CATSDYGYTF. DNA of the CDR3: TGTGCCACCAGTGACTATGGCTACACCTTC.

The genes are TRBV4-1 and TRBJ1-1; TRBD1 matches 7 bases. The CDR3 contains 13 residues. V lost 3 bases and J lost 10; bases outside the gene matches: 8. Germline loops: CDR1 MGHRA, CDR2 YSYEKL. The CDR3 DNA sequence: TGCGCCAGCAGCCAGCTTACAGGGGAAGGAGCTTTCTTT. Translating gives CASSQLTGEGAFF.

Many counts were recorded for this clonotype. The V call is TRBV24-1, the J call TRBJ2-2; maybe TRBD2 (5 bases). Between the trimmed V and J ends, which lost 3 bases and 7 bases, there was a span of 14 bases. The CDR3 has 15 amino acids. Germline V gene sequence: CDR1 KGHDR, CDR2 SFDVKD. Here the CDR3 reads CATSDATSSFGELFF. CDR3 in DNA: TGTGCCACCAGTGATGCTACTAGTTCCTTCGGGGAGCTGTTTTTT.

This chain links TRBV25-1 with TRBJ1-6; weak D call: TRBD1 (6 bases). Trimming stripped 4 bases from V and 5 bases from J, with 15 bases between. The CDR3 is 16 residues long. CDR1 and CDR2 from the germline V gene are MGHDK and SYGVNS. The CDR3 loop is CASSVPKDRDNSPLHF. The DNA of the CDR3 is TGTGCCAGCAGTGTCCCCAAGGACAGAGATAATTCACCCCTCCACTTT.

The V call is TRBV29-1, the J call TRBJ1-1; the D is unclear. This CDR3 comprises 12 residues. The V end lost 0 bases, the J end lost 4 bases, and 6 bases lay between the germline ends. Germline CDR1 is SQVTM and CDR2 is ANQGSEA. The CDR3 loop is CSVEEGITEAFF. CDR3 nucleotides: TGCAGCGTTGAAGAAGGGATCACTGAAGCTTTCTTT.

J is TRBJ2-5 and V is TRBV7-3; 7 bases match TRBD1. The CDR3 is 14 amino acids. Germline CDR1 and CDR2: SGHTA and FQGTGA. Trimming cost V 5 bases and J 2 bases; bases outside gene matches: 5. CDR3 loop: CASSQRGQQETQYF. The CDR3 coding sequence is TGTGCCAGCAGCCAACGGGGACAGCAAGAGACCCAGTACTTC.

This clonotype was counted between two and nine times. This chain uses TRBV14 with TRBJ2-7, with D hard to call. The CDR3 has 13 amino acids. Per the germline V gene, CDR1 is SGHDN and CDR2 is FVKESK. The ends were cut back, 6 bases at V and 0 bases at J, with 9 bases in the middle. CDR3 DNA sequence: TGTGCCAGCAGGGATCGAAGCTCCTACGAGCAGTACTTC. Protein: CASRDRSSYEQYF. Full variable domain (outside the CDR3, taken from reference TRBV14 and TRBJ2-7): EAGVTQFPSHSVIEKGQTVTLRCDPISGHDNLYWYRRVMGKEIKFLLHFVKESKQDESGMPNNRFLAERTGGTYSTLKVQPAELEDSGVYFCASRDRSSYEQYFGPGTRLTVT.

This rearrangement joins TRBV11-2 to TRBJ2-7, with D maybe TRBD1 (6 bases). Trimming left V 5 bases short and J 2 bases short, with 16 bases between. From germline, CDR1 is SGHAT and CDR2 FQNNGV. The CDR3 length is 15 residues. The CDR3 bases are TGTGCCAGCAGCCGAGTAATACAGGGAGCCTACGAGCAGTACTTC. Amino acid sequence: CASSRVIQGAYEQYF.

About this clonotype itself: One junction end does not reproduce the germline sequence, and a read error may be involved. This chain uses TRBV15 with TRBJ1-5; a weak D match, TRBD1 (5 bases). Germline V gene sequence: CDR1 LNHNV, CDR2 YYDKDF (reference sequence). The CDR3 has 19 residues. CDR3 bases: TGTGCCGCCAGCGGAACAACCCGGGACCCCATACCCTCCAATCAGCCCCAGCATTTT. Translating gives CAASGTTRDPIPSNQPQHF.

On this clonotype: The conserved phenylalanine or tryptophan normally closing the CDR3 is absent here, so this likely arose from a read error. The DNA is left out, because the CDR3 cannot be placed on it with certainty; the CDR3 is given as TCRdb lists it. The V gene is TRBV9, the J gene TRBJ2-7; the listed D gene, TRBD1, was not tested against the DNA. The germline V gene has CDR1 SGDLS and CDR2 YYNGEE. The length of the CDR3 is 8 amino acids, counting both ends. CDR3 region: CASSVGGP.

This clonotype was seen a few times. The chain couples TRBV11-2 to TRBJ2-7, with 7 nucleotides matching TRBD1. Trimming removed 6 bases from V and 2 bases from J; junction bases left unmatched: 10. Germline loops: CDR1 SGHAT, CDR2 FQNNGV. The length of the CDR3 is 15 residues. The CDR3 spells CASSYGQVGPYEQYF. DNA of the CDR3: TGTGCCAGCAGTTATGGACAGGTCGGTCCCTACGAGCAGTACTTC.

The sample holds many counts of this clonotype. The chain combines TRBV29-1 with TRBJ2-7; no definite D call. The germline CDR1 and CDR2 sequences are SQVTM and ANQGSEA. Trimming pared 4 bases from V and 0 bases from J, leaving 7 bases between. CDR3 size: 12 residues. CDR3 DNA: TGCAGCGTTGCCCAGGACTCCTACGAGCAGTACTTC. This codes for CSVAQDSYEQYF.

This chain uses TRBV20-1 with TRBJ2-7; 10 bases are shared with TRBD1. The CDR3 contains 14 residues. J lost 3 bases, V lost 0 bases, and 2 bases had no gene match. Germline loops: CDR1 DFQATT, CDR2 SNEGSKA (reference sequence). The chain's CDR3 is CSARDGTGDYEQYF. CDR3 in DNA: TGCAGTGCTAGAGATGGGACAGGGGACTACGAGCAGTACTTC.

Note on this clonotype: Germline is not matched at one junction end, which may reflect a read error. The genes are TRBV7-9 and TRBJ1-1; no clear D. Germline V CDR1 and CDR2: SEHNR, FQNEAQ (reference sequence). The CDR3 extends over 13 amino acids. As DNA, the CDR3 is TGCGCCAGCAGCTTAGTTGAGGCCACTGAAGCTTTCTTT. The encoded protein is CASSLVEATEAFF.